This record covers a single TCR beta chain. This sample was taken from a study of high-grade serous ovarian cancer treatment subgroups. Produced via immunoSEQ multiplex PCR; TCRdb's table is partial and in-frame only. The data show some 2,000 clones, with roughly 70% seen just once and less than 20% held by the top ten. Tumor samples were obtained before definitive surgery or chemotherapy. V was trimmed by 2 bases and J by 4 bases, leaving 14 bases between them. In germline, CDR1 is SNHLY, CDR2 FYNNEI. The CDR3 has 15 residues. Sequenced sample: tumor tissue. The rearrangement uses TRBV2 and TRBJ1-2; D is undetermined. The receptor's source is a human donor with high-grade serous ovarian cancer. The CDR3 nucleotides are TGTGCCAGCAGTGAAAGTAGTTGGGTGAGCTATGGCTACACCTTC. Residues: CASSESSWVSYGYTF.